The rows below give T cell receptor beta chains drawn from one sample of a study of CD4 T cells in relation to SARS-CoV-2 and coronaviruses. For these receptors, no antigen is known. The protocol was immunoSEQ multiplex PCR, while the TCRdb copy is restricted to in-frame clones and leaves out a portion. The sample shows some 25,000 clones, about 76% of them seen only once. The sequencing sample was made of CD4+ T cells from PBMCs, cultured in vitro. The receptors here all came from a human donor in good health. Both conserved end residues are part of each CDR3. A D gene is named only where the DNA matches it firmly. Clone size, where shown, is once, few, many, or a class for clones that have expanded.

>TRBJ1-6|TRBV6-2/TRBV6-3|few|.
CASSYSQISPLHF
TGTGCCAGCAGTTACTCACAGATTTCACCCCTCCACTTT
>TRBJ2-7|TRBV5-4|.|TRBD2
CASSGTSGGGYEQYF
TGTGCCAGCAGCGGAACATCGGGAGGGGGCTACGAGCAGTACTTC
>TRBJ1-2|TRBV19|.|TRBD1
CASSTRQGAPYNYGYTF
TGTGCCAGTAGTACAAGACAGGGGGCCCCTTATAACTATGGCTACACCTTC
>TRBJ1-5|TRBV6-2/TRBV6-3|.|TRBD1
CASSYSAGQGVFMQPQHF
TGTGCCAGCAGTTACTCAGCGGGACAGGGGGTTTTTATGCAGCCCCAGCATTTT
>TRBJ1-3|TRBV19|.|.
CASSPRSGPPYRNTIYF
TGTGCCAGTAGTCCACGTTCAGGTCCTCCTTATCGAAACACCATATATTTT
>TRBJ2-7|TRBV7-8|.|TRBD2
CASRPSGGNYEQYF
TGTGCCAGCAGGCCTAGCGGGGGAAACTACGAGCAGTACTTC
>TRBJ2-5|TRBV4-1|once|.
CASSQDFIPGGLPETQYF
TGCGCCAGCAGCCAAGATTTCATCCCGGGGGGCCTTCCGGAGACCCAGTACTTC
>TRBJ2-3|TRBV7-2|few|.
CASSLGGSVTDTQYF
TGTGCCAGCAGCTTAGGGGGTAGTGTCACAGATACGCAGTATTTT
>TRBJ2-7|TRBV10-3|once|TRBD1
CAISESRQGYEQYF
TGTGCCATCAGTGAGTCGAGACAGGGCTACGAGCAGTACTTC
>TRBJ2-7|TRBV6-6|.|TRBD2
CASSFPGLEDYEQYF
TGTGCCAGCAGTTTCCCGGGACTAGAAGATTACGAGCAGTACTTC
>TRBJ2-7|TRBV6-5|.|.
CASSGPTYEQYF
TGTGCCAGCAGCGGACCCACCTACGAGCAGTACTTC
>TRBJ1-1|TRBV12-3/TRBV12-4|.|.
CASTRDYSTEAFF
TGTGCCAGCACCAGGGACTATTCCACTGAAGCTTTCTTT
>TRBJ2-3|TRBV6-5|.|.
CASTLGAGGTDTQYF
TGTGCCAGTACCCTAGGGGCAGGGGGGACAGATACGCAGTATTTT
>TRBJ2-1|TRBV4-1|.|TRBD2
CASSLLGPGLVGNEQFF
TGCGCCAGCAGCCTCCTGGGGCCCGGACTAGTGGGGAATGAGCAGTTCTTC
>TRBJ1-2|TRBV7-2|few|.
CASSLGGSHYGYTF
TGTGCCAGCAGCTTAGGCGGCAGCCACTATGGCTACACCTTC
>TRBJ2-3|TRBV5-1|.|TRBD2
CASSFSGTSETDTQYF
TGCGCCAGCAGCTTTTCCGGGACTAGCGAGACAGATACGCAGTATTTT
>TRBJ1-1|TRBV3-1/TRBV3-2|.|.
CASSQDLPLNTEAFF
TGTGCCAGCAGCCAAGACCTCCCATTGAACACTGAAGCTTTCTTT
>TRBJ2-6|TRBV11-1|few|.
CASSFSGANVLTF
TGTGCCAGCAGCTTTTCTGGGGCCAACGTCCTGACTTTC
>TRBJ2-5|TRBV6-6|.|.
CASSYSVTQETQYF
TGTGCCAGCAGTTACTCGGTGACCCAAGAGACCCAGTACTTC
>TRBJ2-7|TRBV3-1/TRBV3-2|.|.
CASSHSAAVAEQYF
TGTGCCAGCAGCCACTCCGCGGCAGTCGCCGAGCAGTACTTC
>TRBJ1-6|TRBV2|few|.
CASRNGMMGSSPLHF
TGTGCCAGCAGGAACGGGATGATGGGGTCTTCACCCCTCCACTTT
>TRBJ2-3|TRBV7-9|.|.
CASSLVTLGTQYF
TGTGCCAGCAGCTTAGTCACTCTCGGTACGCAGTATTTT
>TRBJ1-2|TRBV6-4|.|TRBD1
CASRDRGGYTF
TGTGCCAGCAGGGACAGGGGAGGCTACACCTTC
>TRBJ1-2|TRBV5-1|.|.
CASAVGTPYGYTF
TGCGCCAGCGCTGTGGGAACCCCCTATGGCTACACCTTC
>TRBJ2-4|TRBV28|once|TRBD1
CASSLWWDRGKNIQYF
TGTGCCAGCAGTTTATGGTGGGACAGGGGTAAAAACATTCAGTACTTC
>TRBJ2-2|TRBV29-1|.|TRBD2
CSVAPSGRNGGELFF
TGCAGCGTAGCCCCCAGCGGGAGGAACGGCGGGGAGCTGTTTTTT